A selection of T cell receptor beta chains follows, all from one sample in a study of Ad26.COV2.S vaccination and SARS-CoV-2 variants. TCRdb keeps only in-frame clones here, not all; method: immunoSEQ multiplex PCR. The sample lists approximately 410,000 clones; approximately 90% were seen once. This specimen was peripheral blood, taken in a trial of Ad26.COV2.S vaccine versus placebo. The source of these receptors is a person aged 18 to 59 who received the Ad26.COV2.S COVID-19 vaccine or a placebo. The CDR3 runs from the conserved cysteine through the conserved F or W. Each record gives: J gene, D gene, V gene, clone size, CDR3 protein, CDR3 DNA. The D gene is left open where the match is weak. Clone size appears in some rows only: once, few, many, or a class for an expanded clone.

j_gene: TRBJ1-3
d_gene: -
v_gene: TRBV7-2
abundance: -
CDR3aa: CASTYRSPTSGNTIYF
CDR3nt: TGTGCCAGCACCTACAGGTCACCAACCTCTGGAAACACCATATATTTT

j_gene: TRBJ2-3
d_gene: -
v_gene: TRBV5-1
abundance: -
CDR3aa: CASSPVGQNTDTQYF
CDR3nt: TGCGCCAGCAGCCCAGTAGGACAGAACACAGATACGCAGTATTTT

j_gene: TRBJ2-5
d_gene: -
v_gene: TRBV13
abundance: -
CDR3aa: CASSLEETQYF
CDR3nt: TGTGCCAGCAGCTTGGAAGAGACCCAGTACTTC

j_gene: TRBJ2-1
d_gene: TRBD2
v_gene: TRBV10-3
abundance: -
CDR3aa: CAISFTGTSGGIFRDEQFF
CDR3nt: TGTGCCATCAGTTTTACCGGGACTAGCGGGGGGATCTTTAGGGATGAGCAGTTCTTC

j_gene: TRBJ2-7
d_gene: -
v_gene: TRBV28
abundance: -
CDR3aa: CASSFLTPTDASEQYF
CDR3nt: TGTGCCAGCAGTTTCCTGACGCCCACCGACGCCTCCGAGCAGTACTTC

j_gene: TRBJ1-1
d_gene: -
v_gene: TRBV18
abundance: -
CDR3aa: CASSPGQNTEAFF
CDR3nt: TGTGCCAGCTCACCAGGACAGAACACTGAAGCTTTCTTT

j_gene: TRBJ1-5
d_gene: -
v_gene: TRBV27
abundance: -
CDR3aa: CASSLSGESNQPQHF
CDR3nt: TGTGCCAGCAGTTTATCGGGGGAGAGCAATCAGCCCCAGCATTTT

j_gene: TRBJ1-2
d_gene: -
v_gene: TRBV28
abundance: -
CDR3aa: CASSLWWFAKDGYTF
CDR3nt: TGTGCCAGCAGTTTATGGTGGTTCGCAAAGGATGGCTACACCTTC

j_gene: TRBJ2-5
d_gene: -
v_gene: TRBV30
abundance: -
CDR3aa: CAWRRGGETQYF
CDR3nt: TGTGCCTGGAGAAGGGGAGGTGAGACCCAGTACTTC

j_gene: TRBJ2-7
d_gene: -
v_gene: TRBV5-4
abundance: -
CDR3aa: CASSPGATGYEQYF
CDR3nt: TGTGCCAGCAGCCCCGGGGCCACCGGTTACGAGCAGTACTTC

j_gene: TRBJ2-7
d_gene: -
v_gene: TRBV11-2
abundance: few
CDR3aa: CASSFWDFSYEQYF
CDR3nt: TGTGCCAGCAGCTTTTGGGACTTCTCCTACGAGCAGTACTTC

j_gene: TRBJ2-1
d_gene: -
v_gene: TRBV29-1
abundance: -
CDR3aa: CSVEVRRNEQFF
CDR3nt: TGCAGCGTTGAAGTCCGGCGGAATGAGCAGTTCTTC

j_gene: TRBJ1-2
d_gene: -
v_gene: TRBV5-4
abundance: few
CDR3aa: CASSLAYYGYTF
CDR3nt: TGTGCCAGCAGCTTGGCCTATTATGGCTACACCTTC

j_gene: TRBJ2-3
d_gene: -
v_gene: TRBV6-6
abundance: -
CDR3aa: CASVVKGGAGTDTQYF
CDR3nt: TGTGCCAGCGTCGTAAAAGGGGGGGCGGGCACAGATACGCAGTATTTT

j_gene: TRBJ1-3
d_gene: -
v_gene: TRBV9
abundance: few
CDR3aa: CASSAHGNTIYF
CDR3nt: TGTGCCAGCAGCGCTCACGGAAACACCATATATTTT

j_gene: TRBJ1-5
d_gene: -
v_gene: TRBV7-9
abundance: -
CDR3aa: CASSLGTGEQPQHF
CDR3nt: TGTGCCAGCAGCCTTGGGACTGGGGAGCAGCCCCAGCATTTT

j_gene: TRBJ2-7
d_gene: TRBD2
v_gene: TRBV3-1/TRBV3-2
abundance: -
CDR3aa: CASSQVGGAPYEQYF
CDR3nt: TGTGCCAGCAGCCAGGTCGGGGGGGCCCCCTACGAGCAGTACTTC